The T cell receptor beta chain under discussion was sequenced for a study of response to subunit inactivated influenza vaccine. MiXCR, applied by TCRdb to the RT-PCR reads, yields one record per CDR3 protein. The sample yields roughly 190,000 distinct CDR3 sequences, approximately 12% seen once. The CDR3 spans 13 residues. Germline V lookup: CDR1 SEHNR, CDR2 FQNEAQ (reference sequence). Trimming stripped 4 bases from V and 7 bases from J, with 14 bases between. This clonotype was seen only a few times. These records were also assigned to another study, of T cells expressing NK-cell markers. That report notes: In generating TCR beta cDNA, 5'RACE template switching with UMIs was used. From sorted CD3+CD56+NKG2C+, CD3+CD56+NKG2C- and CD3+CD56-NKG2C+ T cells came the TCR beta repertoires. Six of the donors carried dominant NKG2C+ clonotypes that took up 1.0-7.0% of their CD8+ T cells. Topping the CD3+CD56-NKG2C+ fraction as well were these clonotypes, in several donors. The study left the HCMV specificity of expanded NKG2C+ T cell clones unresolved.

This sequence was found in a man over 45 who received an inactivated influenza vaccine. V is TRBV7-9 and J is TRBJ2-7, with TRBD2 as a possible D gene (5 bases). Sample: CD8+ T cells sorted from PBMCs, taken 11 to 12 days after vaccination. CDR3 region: CASSSPVREEQYF. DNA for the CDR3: TGTGCCAGCAGCTCACCCGTGAGGGAAGAGCAGTACTTC.